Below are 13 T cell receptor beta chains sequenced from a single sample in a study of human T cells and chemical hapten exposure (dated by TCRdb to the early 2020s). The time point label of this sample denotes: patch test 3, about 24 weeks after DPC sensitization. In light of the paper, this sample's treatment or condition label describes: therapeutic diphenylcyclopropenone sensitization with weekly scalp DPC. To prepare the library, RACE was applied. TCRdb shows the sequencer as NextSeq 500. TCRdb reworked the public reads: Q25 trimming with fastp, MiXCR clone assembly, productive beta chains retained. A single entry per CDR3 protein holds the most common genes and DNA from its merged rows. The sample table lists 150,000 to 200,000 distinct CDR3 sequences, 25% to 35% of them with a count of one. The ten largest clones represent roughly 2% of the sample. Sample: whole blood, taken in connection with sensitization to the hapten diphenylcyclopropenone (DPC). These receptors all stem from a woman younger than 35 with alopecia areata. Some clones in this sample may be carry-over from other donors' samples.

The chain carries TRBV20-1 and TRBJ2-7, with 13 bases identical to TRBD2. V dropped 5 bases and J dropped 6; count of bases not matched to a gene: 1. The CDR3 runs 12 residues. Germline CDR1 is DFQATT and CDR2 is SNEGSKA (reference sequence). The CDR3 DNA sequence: TGCAGTGCTCGACTAGCGGGAGGCGAGCAGTACTTC. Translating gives CSARLAGGEQYF.

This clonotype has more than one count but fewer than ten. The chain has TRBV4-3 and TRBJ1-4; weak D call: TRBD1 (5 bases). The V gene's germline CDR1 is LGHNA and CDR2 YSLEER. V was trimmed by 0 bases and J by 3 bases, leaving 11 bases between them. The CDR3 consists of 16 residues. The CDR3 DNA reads TGCGCCAGCAGCCAAGATCCGAGGGGAGCTAATGAAAAACTGTTTTTT. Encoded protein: CASSQDPRGANEKLFF.

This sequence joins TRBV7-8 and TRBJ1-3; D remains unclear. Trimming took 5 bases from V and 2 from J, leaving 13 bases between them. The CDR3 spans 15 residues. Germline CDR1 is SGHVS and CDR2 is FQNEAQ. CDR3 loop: CASSHLRHAGNTIYF. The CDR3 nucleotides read TGTGCCAGCAGCCATCTACGACACGCTGGAAACACCATATATTTT.

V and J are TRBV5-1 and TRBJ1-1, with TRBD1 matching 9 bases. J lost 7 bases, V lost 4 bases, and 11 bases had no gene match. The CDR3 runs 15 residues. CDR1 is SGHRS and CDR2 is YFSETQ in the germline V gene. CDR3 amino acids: CASSPSQGAHGEAFF. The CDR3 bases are TGCGCCAGCAGCCCATCACAGGGGGCGCATGGTGAAGCTTTCTTT. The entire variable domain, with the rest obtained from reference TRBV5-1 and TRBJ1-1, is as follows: KAGVTQTPRYLIKTRGQQVTLSCSPISGHRSVSWYQQTPGQGLQFLFEYFSETQRNKGNFPGRFSGRQFSNSRSEMNVSTLELGDSALYLCASSPSQGAHGEAFFGQGTRLTVV.

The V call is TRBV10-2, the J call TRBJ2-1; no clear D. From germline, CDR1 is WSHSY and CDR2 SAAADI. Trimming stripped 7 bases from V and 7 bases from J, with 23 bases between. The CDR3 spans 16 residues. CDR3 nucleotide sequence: TGCGCCAGCAAAGGAATCAACGGTAGAAAGAGGAATGAGCAGTTCTTC. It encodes CASKGINGRKRNEQFF.

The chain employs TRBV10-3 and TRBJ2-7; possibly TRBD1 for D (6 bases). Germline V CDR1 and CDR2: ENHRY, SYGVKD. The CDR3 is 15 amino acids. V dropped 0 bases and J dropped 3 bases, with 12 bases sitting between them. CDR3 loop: CAISESGQAFYEQYF. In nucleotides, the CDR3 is TGTGCCATCAGTGAGTCGGGACAAGCTTTCTACGAGCAGTACTTC.

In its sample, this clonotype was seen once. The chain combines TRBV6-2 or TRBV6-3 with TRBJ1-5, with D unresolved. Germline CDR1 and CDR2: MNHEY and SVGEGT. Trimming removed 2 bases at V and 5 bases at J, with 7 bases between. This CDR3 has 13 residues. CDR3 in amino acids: CASSYGPYQPQHF. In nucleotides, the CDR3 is TGTGCCAGCAGTTACGGGCCGTATCAGCCCCAGCATTTT.

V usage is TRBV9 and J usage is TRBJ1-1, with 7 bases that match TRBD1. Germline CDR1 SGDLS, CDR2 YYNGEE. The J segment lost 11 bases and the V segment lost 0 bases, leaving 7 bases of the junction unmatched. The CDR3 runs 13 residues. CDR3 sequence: CASSVGGGGPAFF. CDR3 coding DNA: TGTGCCAGCAGCGTAGGGGGAGGGGGCCCGGCTTTCTTT.

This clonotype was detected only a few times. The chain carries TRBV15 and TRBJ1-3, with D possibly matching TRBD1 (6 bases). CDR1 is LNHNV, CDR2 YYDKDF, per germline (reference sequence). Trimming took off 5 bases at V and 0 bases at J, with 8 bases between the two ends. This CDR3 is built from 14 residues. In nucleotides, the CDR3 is TGTGCCACCAGCCTGGACAGCTCTGGAAACACCATATATTTT. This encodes CATSLDSSGNTIYF.

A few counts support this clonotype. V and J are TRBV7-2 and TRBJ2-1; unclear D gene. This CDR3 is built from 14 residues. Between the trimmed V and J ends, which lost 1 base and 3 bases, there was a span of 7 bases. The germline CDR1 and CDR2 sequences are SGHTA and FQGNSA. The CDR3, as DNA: TGTGCCAGCAGCTTAGGACATCTCTACAATGAGCAGTTCTTC. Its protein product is CASSLGHLYNEQFF.

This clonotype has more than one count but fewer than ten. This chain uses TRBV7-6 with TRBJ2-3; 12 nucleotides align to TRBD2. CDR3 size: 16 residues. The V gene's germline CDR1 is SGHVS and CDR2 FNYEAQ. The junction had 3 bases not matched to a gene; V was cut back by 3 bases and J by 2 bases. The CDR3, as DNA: TGTGCCAGCAGCTTCAGACTAGCGGGAGACACAGATACGCAGTATTTT. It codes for CASSFRLAGDTDTQYF.

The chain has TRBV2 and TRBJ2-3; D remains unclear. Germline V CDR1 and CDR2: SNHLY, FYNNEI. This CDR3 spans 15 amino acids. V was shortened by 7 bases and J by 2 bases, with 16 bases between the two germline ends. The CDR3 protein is CASTRRPRDTDTQYF. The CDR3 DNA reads TGTGCCAGCACTCGCCGGCCTAGGGACACAGATACGCAGTATTTT.

The CDR3: CASPRRGNYNEQFF. DNA for the CDR3: TGCGCCAGCCCCCGTCGGGGAAACTACAATGAGCAGTTCTTC. This chain uses TRBV5-1 with TRBJ2-1; D possibly corresponds to TRBD2 (5 bases). The CDR3 spans 14 residues. The germline V and J ends were trimmed by 7 bases and 3 bases, with 14 bases remaining between them. Germline lookup yields CDR1 SGHRS and CDR2 YFSETQ. Full variable domain (outside the CDR3, taken from reference TRBV5-1 and TRBJ2-1): KAGVTQTPRYLIKTRGQQVTLSCSPISGHRSVSWYQQTPGQGLQFLFEYFSETQRNKGNFPGRFSGRQFSNSRSEMNVSTLELGDSALYLCASPRRGNYNEQFFGPGTRLTVL.